A single sample gave rise to the 19 T cell receptor beta chains below, sequenced in a study of T cell repertoires in cytomegalovirus infection. TCRdb re-analysed the reads in MiXCR, keeping a single row per CDR3 protein. The table has roughly 700,000 distinct CDR3 sequences, around a third seen once. Their antigens are not known. Source: cultured PBMCs, taken from culture after CMV antigen stimulation. The receptors shown here come from a human donor in good health (CMV status not recorded). Some clones in this sample may be carry-over from other donors' samples.

This clonotype has only a few counts. The CDR3 protein is CASSREGEAFF. CDR3 DNA: TGTGCCAGCAGCCGAGAGGGTGAAGCTTTCTTT. This sequence joins TRBV7-8 and TRBJ1-1, with unresolved D. From germline, CDR1 is SGHVS and CDR2 FQNEAQ. The CDR3 totals 11 residues. V was shortened by 5 bases and J by 7 bases, with 8 bases between the two germline ends.

The rearrangement uses TRBV19 and TRBJ2-5; 9 positions match TRBD2. CDR3 length: 17 amino acids. CDR1 LNHDA and CDR2 SQIVND come from the germline V gene (reference sequence). With V trimmed by 10 bases and J by 3 bases, 18 bases remained unmatched. CDR3 nucleotide sequence: TGTGCCAACGGGAGACTAGCGGAACCCTCGGGAGAAGAGACCCAGTACTTC. The encoded protein is CANGRLAEPSGEETQYF.

The gene calls are TRBV7-2 and TRBJ2-7, with 12 bases aligning to TRBD2. CDR3 size: 16 residues. J gave up 6 bases and V 5 bases, and 11 bases lay outside the gene matches. Per germline, CDR1 SGHTA and CDR2 FQGNSA. CDR3 bases: TGTGCCAGCAGCCAGACTAGCGGGGGCTCTCCCGGCGAGCAGTACTTC. Its protein is CASSQTSGGSPGEQYF.

This clonotype was observed a few times. The chain is built from TRBV7-2 and TRBJ2-5; D tentatively reads TRBD1 or TRBD2 (6 bases each). V was clipped by 5 bases and J by 7 bases, with 20 bases between them. The CDR3 length is 15 residues. The germline V gene encodes CDR1 SGHTA and CDR2 FQGNSA. The CDR3 nucleotides read TGTGCCAGCAGCCGCCTGGACAGCGGGCGTGGGACCCAGTACTTC. It codes for CASSRLDSGRGTQYF.

This clonotype was counted at least ten times. This chain joins TRBV7-2 and TRBJ1-4; 7 bases fit TRBD1. Germline CDR1 SGHTA, CDR2 FQGNSA. The CDR3 contains 15 residues. The V gene end was trimmed by 5 bases and the J gene end by 8 bases; junction bases not matched to a gene: 11. CDR3 protein: CASSVHRGRGEKLFF. CDR3 sequence (DNA): TGTGCCAGCAGCGTACACAGGGGCCGAGGGGAAAAACTGTTTTTT.

The chain uses TRBV6-1 and TRBJ2-2; D is unresolved. The germline CDR1 and CDR2 sequences are MNHNS and SASEGT. V lost 6 bases and J 1 base, leaving 9 bases between the germline ends. This CDR3 is built from 14 residues. CDR3 loop: CASSNPQNTGELFF. The CDR3 DNA follows: TGTGCCAGCAGCAATCCTCAGAACACCGGGGAGCTGTTTTTT.

This clonotype was counted many times. V is TRBV7-6 and J is TRBJ2-5, with 9 bases identical to TRBD2. The germline V gene has CDR1 SGHVS and CDR2 FNYEAQ. This CDR3 is built from 16 residues. The ends lost 1 base at V and 3 bases at J; junction bases unmatched: 6. The CDR3 sequence: CASSLGLLAGEETQYF. In nucleotides, the CDR3 is TGTGCCAGCAGCTTAGGCCTTTTAGCGGGGGAAGAGACCCAGTACTTC. Together with reference TRBV7-6 and TRBJ2-5, the CDR3 gives the full variable domain: GAGVSQSPRYKVTKRGQDVALRCDPISGHVSLYWYRQALGQGPEFLTYFNYEAQQDKSGLPNDRFSAERPEGSISTLTIQRTEQRDSAMYRCASSLGLLAGEETQYFGPGTRLLVL.

The chain is built from TRBV6-6 and TRBJ2-1; 8 nucleotides line up with TRBD2. The CDR3 totals 15 residues. Germline-derived CDR1 and CDR2 are MNHNY and SVGAGI (reference sequence). Trimming removed 6 bases from V and 6 bases from J; junction bases left unmatched: 10. This CDR3 reads CASRESGSTPNEQFF. In nucleotides, the CDR3 is TGTGCCAGCAGGGAAAGCGGGAGTACCCCCAATGAGCAGTTCTTC.

The gene calls are TRBV4-1 and TRBJ2-3; no clear D gene. V lost 0 bases, J lost 2 bases, and 6 bases lay in between. Germline values: CDR1 MGHRA, CDR2 YSYEKL. This CDR3 contains 14 residues. CDR3 region: CASSQESATDTQYF. The CDR3 region has the DNA TGCGCCAGCAGCCAAGAATCGGCCACAGATACGCAGTATTTT.

In this sample, this clonotype turned up a few times. The chain links TRBV6-1 to TRBJ1-5, with unresolved D. V lost 8 bases, J lost 4 bases, and 18 bases lay in between. This CDR3 comprises 15 residues. Germline V CDR1 and CDR2: MNHNS, SASEGT. CDR3 coding DNA: TGTGCCAGCGTCGCGGGGAGATCCTCGAATCAGCCCCAGCATTTT. This gives the protein CASVAGRSSNQPQHF.

This clonotype appeared once. This is likely a read error, given that the CDR3 carries no conserved phenylalanine or tryptophan at its end. The V and J genes are TRBV7-2 and TRBJ2-7, with 9 bases aligning to TRBD2. Germline lookup yields CDR1 SGHTA and CDR2 FQGNSA. The CDR3 has 15 amino acids. Trimming took 1 base from V and 1 from J; bases not matched to a gene: 2. This CDR3 reads CASSLVAGDSYEQYY. In nucleotides, the CDR3 is TGTGCCAGCAGCTTAGTAGCGGGAGATTCCTACGAGCAGTACTAC.

A few counts support this clonotype. The chain uses TRBV19 and TRBJ1-1; D is undetermined. V lost 3 bases, J lost 0 bases, and 5 bases lay in between. CDR3 size: 13 residues. The germline CDR1 and CDR2 sequences are LNHDA and SQIVND (reference sequence). The CDR3 coding sequence is TGTGCCAGTAGTATCATGGTGAACACTGAAGCTTTCTTT. It translates to CASSIMVNTEAFF.

This clonotype came up many times. J is TRBJ2-4 and V is TRBV7-8; TRBD2 aligns across 10 bases. The CDR3 runs to 21 residues. V lost 0 bases, J lost 1 base, and 15 bases stayed unmatched. Per germline, CDR1 SGHVS and CDR2 FQNEAQ. CDR3 in amino acids: CASSLARPSGGIHSAKNIQYF. The CDR3 nucleotides read TGTGCCAGCAGCTTAGCGAGGCCTAGCGGGGGCATTCACTCGGCCAAAAACATTCAGTACTTC.

This clonotype has a count of ten or more. The rearrangement uses TRBV7-2 and TRBJ2-7; perhaps TRBD2 as D (5 bases). Trimming removed 0 bases from V and 7 bases from J, with 10 bases in between. The CDR3 spans 13 residues. Per the germline V gene, CDR1 is SGHTA and CDR2 is FQGNSA. The CDR3 is CASSLAPAEEQYF. CDR3 sequence (DNA): TGTGCCAGCAGCTTAGCCCCAGCGGAAGAGCAGTACTTC.

The chain combines TRBV7-6 with TRBJ2-1; 9 bases align to TRBD2. CDR3 length equals 16 residues. Germline CDR1 SGHVS, CDR2 FNYEAQ. V lost 1 base and J lost 6; bases outside the gene matches: 7. The DNA for the CDR3 is TGTGCCAGCAGCTTAGAGAGGATAGCGGGAGTCAATGAGCAGTTCTTC. It translates to CASSLERIAGVNEQFF. Full variable domain (missing parts from reference TRBV7-6 and TRBJ2-1): GAGVSQSPRYKVTKRGQDVALRCDPISGHVSLYWYRQALGQGPEFLTYFNYEAQQDKSGLPNDRFSAERPEGSISTLTIQRTEQRDSAMYRCASSLERIAGVNEQFFGPGTRLTVL.

The chain employs TRBV6-1 and TRBJ2-3; TRBD2 agrees at 7 bases. V trimming: 6 bases; J trimming: 6 bases; junction bases outside the gene matches: 12. The CDR3 has 15 amino acids. CDR1 and CDR2 (germline): MNHNS, SASEGT. The CDR3 coding sequence is TGTGCCAGCAGATCAGCGGGACTAACCTCGGATACGCAGTATTTT. This sequence encodes CASRSAGLTSDTQYF.

This clonotype was seen repeatedly, ten times or more. V and J are TRBV7-2 and TRBJ2-5, with 8 bases fitting TRBD2. Germline V gives CDR1 SGHTA, CDR2 FQGNSA. The CDR3 consists of 14 residues. The trim removed 4 bases at V and 5 bases at J, leaving 6 bases unmatched. The CDR3 reads CASSSGRGRETQYF. The CDR3 bases are TGTGCCAGCAGCTCCGGGAGGGGGAGGGAGACCCAGTACTTC.

The rearrangement links TRBV5-1 to TRBJ2-1; 11 positions agree with TRBD1. CDR1 and CDR2 (germline): SGHRS, YFSETQ. The ends lost 4 bases at V and 1 base at J; junction bases unmatched: 16. The length of the CDR3 is 20 residues. Here the CDR3 reads CASSRQPIRDRGLSYNEQFF. The CDR3 nucleotides are TGCGCCAGCAGCCGACAACCCATCCGGGACAGGGGGTTATCCTACAATGAGCAGTTCTTC.

This clonotype was seen only a few times. The chain links TRBV28 to TRBJ2-6; 12 nucleotides align to TRBD1. With 7 bases clipped from V and 4 bases from J, the junction kept 11 bases outside the gene matches. The germline V gene has CDR1 MDHEN and CDR2 SYDVKM. The CDR3 sequence is 18 residues long. CDR3 in amino acids: CASTNTRDRGPGANVLTF. DNA of the CDR3: TGTGCCAGCACCAATACCCGGGACAGGGGGCCCGGGGCCAACGTCCTGACTTTC.